Following are 22 T cell receptor beta chains from one sample sequenced in a study of identifying expanded T cells in peripheral blood. The assay was immunoSEQ multiplex PCR, and TCRdb's table has in-frame clones only and misses some. The table shows over 65,000 clones, with 80% to 90% occurring only once. What was sequenced was blood. The receptors come from a person aged 18-70 years in good health.

The chain recombines TRBV5-6 with TRBJ2-7, with a possible D match to TRBD1 (5 bases). V was pared by 2 bases and J by 3 bases, with 6 bases between. The CDR3 runs 12 residues. CDR1 and CDR2 (germline): SGHDT, YYEEEE. Here the CDR3 reads CASSLRGYEQYF. CDR3 sequence (DNA): TGTGCCAGCAGCTTAAGGGGCTACGAGCAGTACTTC.

Comments on this clone: Other DNA sequences from this sample encode an identical CDR3 as well. This chain uses TRBV5-1 with TRBJ1-1; D is unclear. This CDR3 region has 14 residues. The germline V and J ends were trimmed by 0 bases and 2 bases, with 8 bases remaining between them. CDR1 SGHRS and CDR2 YFSETQ come from the germline V gene. CDR3: CASSLDGLNTEAFF. Written as DNA, the CDR3 is TGCGCCAGCAGCTTGGACGGCCTAAACACTGAAGCTTTCTTT.

This sequence joins TRBV5-1 and TRBJ2-5; 10 nucleotides align to TRBD2. Germline V gene lookup returns CDR1 SGHRS and CDR2 YFSETQ. With V trimmed by 4 bases and J by 5 bases, 5 bases remained unmatched. CDR3 length: 14 residues. The CDR3 DNA sequence: TGCGCCAGCAGCGTCGGGACTAGCGATGAGACCCAGTACTTC. Amino acid sequence: CASSVGTSDETQYF.

The chain joins TRBV30 to TRBJ2-6; 7 nucleotides line up with TRBD2. This CDR3 has 18 amino acids. The V and J ends lost 3 bases and 0 bases, in that order; junction bases with no gene match: 11. Germline CDR1 GTSNPN, CDR2 SVGIG (reference sequence). The CDR3 DNA sequence: TGTGCCTGGAGCCCGGACGGGGGACTAAGCTCTGGGGCCAACGTCCTGACTTTC. Protein: CAWSPDGGLSSGANVLTF.

This sequence joins TRBV11-2 and TRBJ1-2; D unresolved. Trimming removed 2 bases at V and 8 bases at J, with 21 bases between. This CDR3 comprises 16 residues. Germline CDR1 reads SGHAT; CDR2 reads FQNNGV. CDR3 in DNA: TGTGCCAGCAGCTTATCCCTTCTCCACCGTCGCGAGGGCTACACCTTC. Translation gives CASSLSLLHRREGYTF.

CDR3 DNA sequence: TGTGCCAGCAGCCAAGTCTTCGGGACAGGGAGCACAGATACGCAGTATTTT. It yields the protein CASSQVFGTGSTDTQYF. The chain is built from TRBV14 and TRBJ2-3, with 9 bases matching TRBD1. Germline assignment: CDR1 SGHDN and CDR2 FVKESK. J gave up 0 bases and V 1 base, and 5 bases lay outside the gene matches. This CDR3 region has 17 residues.

This rearrangement joins TRBV6-5 to TRBJ2-1; TRBD2 aligns across 11 bases. V lost 4 bases and J lost 9; bases outside the gene matches: 5. The CDR3 is 14 residues long. Germline loops: CDR1 MNHEY, CDR2 SVGAGI. The CDR3 bases are TGTGCCAGCAGTTCCAGACTAGCGGGGAGTGAGCAGTTCTTC. Its translation: CASSSRLAGSEQFF.

The J gene is TRBJ2-3, the V gene TRBV2; the D gene could be TRBD1 or TRBD2 (6 bases each). Germline CDR1 is SNHLY and CDR2 is FYNNEI. With 2 bases removed from V and 3 bases from J, the gap between germline ends came to 18 bases. There are 17 residues in the CDR3. CDR3 loop: CASSELGGHGATDTQYF. DNA for the CDR3: TGTGCCAGCAGTGAATTAGGGGGGCACGGGGCTACAGATACGCAGTATTTT.

This chain links TRBV6-5 with TRBJ1-2; a weak D match, TRBD1 (5 bases). Germline V gene sequence: CDR1 MNHEY, CDR2 SVGAGI. The CDR3 consists of 14 residues. The V end lost 4 bases, the J end lost 5 bases, and 14 bases lay between the germline ends. CDR3 in amino acids: CASSSSGRTYGYTF. The CDR3 DNA reads as TGTGCCAGCAGTTCCTCGGGACGGACATATGGCTACACCTTC.

V gene TRBV2 combines with J gene TRBJ2-3; 12 bases fit TRBD2. Germline V gene data show CDR1 as SNHLY and CDR2 as FYNNEI. The junction had 3 bases not matched to a gene; V was cut back by 5 bases and J by 3 bases. This CDR3 is built from 15 residues. CDR3 sequence reads: CASSLLAGGTDTQYF. CDR3 nucleotides: TGTGCCAGCAGTCTTCTAGCGGGAGGGACAGATACGCAGTATTTT.

This clone has only a few counts. J is TRBJ1-6 and V is TRBV5-1; 7 nucleotides match TRBD1. The CDR3 has 14 residues. CDR1 SGHRS and CDR2 YFSETQ come from the germline V gene. Trimming removed 7 bases from V and 7 bases from J; junction bases left unmatched: 8. The CDR3 DNA is TGCGCCAGCTCGGTAGGGACAGCGAATTCACCCCTCCACTTT. Protein: CASSVGTANSPLHF.

The CDR3 loop is CASSQDARADYGYTF. In nucleotides, the CDR3 is TGCGCCAGCAGCCAAGACGCCAGGGCTGACTATGGCTACACCTTC. The chain is built from TRBV4-3 and TRBJ1-2, with D possibly TRBD1 on 5 matching bases. Trimming removed 0 bases from V and 3 bases from J, with 11 bases in between. This CDR3 region has 15 residues. Germline lookup yields CDR1 LGHNA and CDR2 YSLEER.

V usage is TRBV5-1 and J usage is TRBJ2-7; 8 nucleotides match TRBD1. V gave up 3 bases and J gave up 3 bases; unmatched junction bases: 5. Looked up from germline, CDR1 is SGHRS and CDR2 is YFSETQ. The CDR3 is 14 residues long. The CDR3 protein is CASSSGTGFYEQYF. The CDR3 region has the DNA TGCGCCAGCAGCTCCGGGACAGGATTCTACGAGCAGTACTTC.

The V and J genes are TRBV7-2 and TRBJ2-7, with TRBD1 matching over 8 bases. The germline CDR1 and CDR2 sequences are SGHTA and FQGNSA. V gave up 5 bases and J gave up 7 bases; unmatched junction bases: 7. This CDR3 region has 13 residues. DNA for the CDR3: TGTGCCAGCAGCGACAGGACAGGGCGGGAGCAGTACTTC. Its protein is CASSDRTGREQYF.

This chain joins TRBV6-1 and TRBJ1-1; D gene ambiguous. The V end lost 4 bases, the J end lost 4 bases, and 13 bases lay between the germline ends. Looked up from germline, CDR1 is MNHNS and CDR2 is SASEGT. The CDR3 has 14 amino acids. CDR3 sequence (DNA): TGTGCCAGCAGTGTCTCGGGGTTGGGCACTGAAGCTTTCTTT. This sequence encodes CASSVSGLGTEAFF.

The chain recombines TRBV28 with TRBJ2-1; 8 bases map to TRBD2. V was clipped by 8 bases and J by 4 bases; unmatched bases: 25. The CDR3 is made up of 20 amino acids. Germline V gene lookup returns CDR1 MDHEN and CDR2 SYDVKM. The CDR3 DNA reads TGTGCCAGCCTTACTTACGAAGCGGGGGTGACCGGGGTGCCTTACAATGAGCAGTTCTTC. Translated, it gives CASLTYEAGVTGVPYNEQFF.

The CDR3 spells CASSTELAGGPDTQYF. CDR3 DNA sequence: TGTGCCAGCAGCACCGAACTAGCGGGGGGGCCAGATACGCAGTATTTT. The chain links TRBV9 to TRBJ2-3; 13 nucleotides match TRBD2. There are 16 residues in the CDR3. V trimming: 4 bases; J trimming: 4 bases; junction bases outside the gene matches: 6. Germline V CDR1 and CDR2: SGDLS, YYNGEE.

The gene calls are TRBV6-1 and TRBJ1-2, with TRBD1 matching 9 bases. The CDR3 runs 17 residues. V lost 0 bases, J lost 3 bases, and 8 bases stayed unmatched. In germline, CDR1 is MNHNS, CDR2 SASEGT. The CDR3: CASSEALYRGRDYGYTF. CDR3 DNA sequence: TGTGCCAGCAGTGAAGCGCTTTACAGGGGGCGCGACTATGGCTACACCTTC.

The chain employs TRBV4-3 and TRBJ1-5, with TRBD1 as a possible D gene (5 bases). The CDR3 runs to 15 residues. Between the trimmed V and J ends, which lost 2 bases and 4 bases, there was a span of 12 bases. Germline V gives CDR1 LGHNA, CDR2 YSLEER. The CDR3 nucleotides read TGCGCCAGCAGCCAACCCAGGGAGAGGAATCAGCCCCAGCATTTT. As protein: CASSQPRERNQPQHF.

V usage is TRBV5-8 and J usage is TRBJ1-5, with a tentative D call TRBD1 (6 bases). Germline V CDR1 and CDR2: SGHTS, YDEGEE. With 4 bases removed from V and 4 bases from J, the gap between germline ends came to 15 bases. The CDR3 sequence is 15 residues long. CDR3: CASSRDGDRNQPQHF. Written as DNA, the CDR3 is TGTGCCAGCAGCCGTGATGGAGACAGGAATCAGCCCCAGCATTTT.

The sample holds one count of this clone. This chain uses TRBV7-9 with TRBJ1-2; D ambiguous. The J call is uncertain, as TRBJ1-5 better fits the DNA end. This CDR3 comprises 12 residues. Germline lookup yields CDR1 SEHNR and CDR2 FQNEAQ (reference sequence). The CDR3 DNA sequence: TGTGCCAGCAGCTTAGGGGAAAAGGGACAGCATTTT. Translated, it gives CASSLGEKGQHF.

The chain recombines TRBV14 with TRBJ2-2; the D gene is possibly TRBD1 (6 bases). CDR3 size: 15 residues. The V and J ends lost 1 base and 6 bases respectively, with 12 bases between them. From germline, CDR1 is SGHDN and CDR2 FVKESK. This chain's CDR3 is CASSQGGHMPGELFF. The CDR3 bases are TGTGCCAGCAGCCAAGGGGGGCATATGCCCGGGGAGCTGTTTTTT.